The 14 T cell receptor beta chains presented below share a single source sample, sequenced in a study of CD8 T cells in ankylosing spondylitis. TCRdb called the 5' RACE reads again in MiXCR, with one record for every CDR3 protein. Of 450,000 to 550,000 distinct CDR3 sequences listed, about 5.2% are singletons. These receptors' antigens are unknown. Findings and caveats of the study: There was a TCR beta motif, made of several highly homologous variants, that appeared characteristic of ankylosing spondylitis blood.

The sequencing sample was made of blood, either unsorted or a sorted T cell fraction (not recorded which). The receptors were gathered from a male donor with ankylosing spondylitis.

The table lists this clonotype with many counts. J is TRBJ2-1 and V is TRBV5-1, with 10 bases identical to TRBD2. Trimming at V came to 0 bases and at J to 8 bases, leaving 8 bases not matched to a gene. Germline V lookup: CDR1 SGHRS, CDR2 YFSETQ. This CDR3 spans 16 amino acids. This CDR3 reads CASSLAGVAGGYEQFF. As DNA, the CDR3 is TGCGCCAGCAGCTTGGCCGGGGTAGCGGGAGGCTATGAGCAGTTCTTC.

This clonotype was observed at least ten times. The chain has TRBV5-1 and TRBJ2-3; D unclear. Germline CDR1 reads SGHRS; CDR2 reads YFSETQ. This CDR3 region has 14 residues. V was shortened by 5 bases and J by 4 bases, with 14 bases between the two germline ends. In DNA form, the CDR3 reads TGCGCCAGCAGTCAGAAGCCGGGCGCAGATACGCAGTATTTT. Protein sequence: CASSQKPGADTQYF.

This clonotype was observed many times. The CDR3 loop reads CATRPGHQNEQFF. CDR3 DNA sequence: TGTGCCACTCGACCGGGACACCAAAATGAGCAGTTCTTC. The chain uses TRBV27 and TRBJ2-1; tentative D call: TRBD1 (6 bases). Germline values: CDR1 MNHEY, CDR2 SMNVEV (reference sequence). The CDR3 contains 13 residues. V gave up 10 bases and J gave up 7 bases, with 17 bases separating them.

This clonotype was observed at least ten times. The rearrangement links TRBV20-1 to TRBJ1-4, with 12 bases aligning to TRBD1. V gave up 0 bases and J gave up 7 bases; unmatched junction bases: 12. This CDR3 comprises 18 residues. Germline CDR1 DFQATT, CDR2 SNEGSKA (reference sequence). In DNA, the CDR3 is TGCAGTGCTAGAGACCCGACGGGACAGGGGGCCTGGGGTGAAAAACTGTTTTTT. Translation gives CSARDPTGQGAWGEKLFF.

This clonotype occurred a few times. The chain links TRBV6-2 or TRBV6-3 to TRBJ2-1; 7 positions match TRBD1. The CDR3 covers 15 residues. Trimming removed 5 bases from V and 6 bases from J; junction bases left unmatched: 10. CDR1 and CDR2 from the germline V gene are MNHEY and SVGEGT. Here the CDR3 reads CASSTNRGGSNEQFF. The CDR3 nucleotides are TGTGCCAGCAGTACCAACAGGGGCGGTTCCAATGAGCAGTTCTTC.

In its sample, this clonotype was seen many times. The chain is built from TRBV7-2 and TRBJ2-2; the match to TRBD1 covers 9 bases. Trimming removed 2 bases from V and 7 bases from J; junction bases left unmatched: 5. The CDR3 loop spans 15 amino acids. In germline, CDR1 is SGHTA, CDR2 FQGNSA. The CDR3 sequence is CASSLRQGVVGELFF. The CDR3 coding sequence is TGTGCCAGCAGCTTAAGACAGGGGGTAGTCGGGGAGCTGTTTTTT.

The table lists this clonotype with many counts. This chain uses TRBV4-3 with TRBJ2-1; 7 bases align to TRBD2. The germline gives CDR1 LGHNA, CDR2 YSLEER. With V trimmed by 0 bases and J by 5 bases, 16 bases remained unmatched. CDR3 size: 19 residues. This chain's CDR3 is CASSQELLGGGRMHNEQFF. In DNA, the CDR3 is TGCGCCAGCAGCCAAGAACTCCTGGGAGGCGGGAGAATGCACAATGAGCAGTTCTTC.

This clonotype was found many times. An end of the junction does not agree with germline; a read error may underlie this. The chain couples TRBV5-1 to TRBJ2-5, with D possibly being TRBD1 or TRBD2 (5 bases each). Per germline, CDR1 SGHRS and CDR2 YFSETQ. This CDR3 spans 14 amino acids. This CDR3 is CASSLRGAQETQYF. For the CDR3, the DNA is TGTGCCAGCAGCTTAAGGGGAGCCCAAGAGACCCAGTACTTC.

In this sample, this clonotype turned up many times. V gene TRBV5-1 combines with J gene TRBJ2-3, with D perhaps TRBD1 (5 bases). The CDR3 is 17 amino acids. Per germline, CDR1 SGHRS and CDR2 YFSETQ. V lost 3 bases and J 4 bases, leaving 21 bases between the germline ends. The DNA of the CDR3 is TGCGCCAGCAGCTGGCTATCAGGCAGGGTGGCCCCAGATACGCAGTATTTT. It encodes CASSWLSGRVAPDTQYF.

This clonotype was detected many times. The V call is TRBV7-9, the J call TRBJ2-7, with TRBD1 matching 10 bases. V lost 8 bases and J lost 3; bases outside the gene matches: 4. The germline V gene encodes CDR1 SEHNR and CDR2 FQNEAQ (reference sequence). The CDR3 spans 13 residues. CDR3 amino acids: CASARDRGYEQYF. In nucleotides, the CDR3 is TGTGCCAGCGCTCGGGACAGGGGCTACGAGCAGTACTTC.

Ten or more counts support this clonotype. The chain joins TRBV4-3 to TRBJ1-2, with a weak D call TRBD1 (6 bases). CDR1 is LGHNA and CDR2 is YSLEER in the germline V gene. The CDR3 contains 14 residues. The ends were cut back, 5 bases at V and 8 bases at J, with 18 bases in the middle. The CDR3 DNA is TGCGCCAGCAGCACCGCTCACAGGGTGGGGGGCTACACCTTC. Encoded protein: CASSTAHRVGGYTF.

This clonotype was counted ten times or more. J is TRBJ1-2 and V is TRBV12-3 or TRBV12-4; D is unresolved. V dropped 5 bases and J dropped 3 bases, with 7 bases sitting between them. CDR3 length: 12 residues. CDR3 coding DNA: TGTGCCAGCAGTCTCGCATACTATGGCTACACCTTC. Its protein is CASSLAYYGYTF.

The chain combines TRBV7-2 with TRBJ2-4; maybe TRBD2 (5 bases). Trimming removed 3 bases from V and 9 bases from J, with 12 bases in between. Germline values: CDR1 SGHTA, CDR2 FQGNSA. The length of the CDR3 is 13 residues. CDR3: CASSLRASPIQYF. CDR3 bases: TGTGCCAGCAGCTTGCGGGCTAGCCCCATTCAGTACTTC.

This clonotype was seen ten or more times. This rearrangement joins TRBV20-1 to TRBJ2-3, with D possibly TRBD2 on 5 matching bases. From germline, CDR1 is DFQATT and CDR2 SNEGSKA (reference sequence). V lost 0 bases to trimming and J lost 0 bases, with 10 bases between them. This CDR3 is built from 15 residues. The CDR3 loop reads CSARDPQRSTDTQYF. The CDR3 DNA reads as TGCAGTGCTAGAGATCCTCAGCGGAGCACAGATACGCAGTATTTT.